This note documents a single T cell receptor beta chain sequence. This clonotype was seen a handful of times. The antigen it binds to is not known. Base qualities are not recorded, but no much larger clone differs from it by a single base. The CDR3 sequence holds 16 residues, the cysteine and phenylalanine included. Only the CDR3 DNA stays, 48 bases, in frame from base 1. The data were taken from a study of T-cell reconstitution after alpha-beta-depleted transplantation in children (TCRdb year 2016). Context from the whole study: T-cell immune reconstitution after TCRalphabeta/CD19-depleted allogeneic hematopoietic cell transplantation in children was quantitatively tracked in the study by means of TCR repertoire profiling.

The study at large found these results: The apparently early recovery of alphabetaT-cell counts about two months after transplant reportedly depended on only several hundred rapidly expanded clones that came from non-depleted graft cells. In some patients, the high TCRbeta diversity seen at day 60 was put down to recipient T cells and intrathymic progenitors that had survived conditioning. Over the following months the frequencies of hyperexpanded clones went down, and after one year T-cell counts and TCRbeta diversity were mostly credited to newly produced T cells.

Library method: PCR. Sequenced on an Illumina HiSeq 2500. TCR libraries were prepared with molecular barcoding, using unique molecular identifiers to normalize TCRbeta repertoire quantification. TCRdb took the public reads, trimmed them with fastp at Q25, ran MiXCR for clone calling and kept in-frame beta chains. Here each entry gathers all rows of one CDR3 protein and keeps the most common genes and DNA. The sample table lists hundreds of thousands of distinct CDR3 sequences, roughly 15% of them with a count of one. Approximately 4.5% of the sample belongs to the ten largest clones. The label giving this sample's treatment or condition can be read as: allogeneic hematopoietic cell transplantation with graft depleted of TCRalphabeta T cells and CD19 B cells. The transplant recipients were children given TCRalphabeta/CD19-depleted allogeneic hematopoietic cell grafts.

The V gene is TRBV21-1 and the J gene is TRBJ2-1; the table calls TRBD2, which could not be checked here. TRBV21-1 is described as a pseudogene. The clonotype originates from a male patient younger than 18 who had a stem cell transplant for acute lymphoblastic leukemia, so the T cells may come from the graft donor. Here the sequenced sample was PBMCs, mostly from graft donor cells, taken 360 days after TCRalphabeta/CD19-depleted stem cell transplant. The CDR3 region: CASSEPSGGLRNEQFF. In nucleotides, the sequence is TGTGCCAGCAGCGAACCTAGCGGGGGCCTCCGCAATGAGCAGTTCTTC.